This entry describes one TCR beta chain. The antigen remains undetermined. This sample stems from a study of regulatory T cells in long-lasting Graves disease. Findings of the study overall: With a small sample size, accuracy may have been reduced.

V gave up 6 bases and J gave up 1 base, with 10 bases separating them. The CDR3 totals 13 residues. Germline CDR1 and CDR2: SGHTS and YDEGEE. Construction of the TCR beta libraries employed iRepertoire HTBI primers in conjunction with Arm-PCR of CDR3 regions. As processed by the authors: Gene usage covered some 60 TRBV and more than 13 TRBJ segments. TCRdb passed the multiplex PCR reads through MiXCR, listing each CDR3 protein once. The V and J calls and clone size are TCRdb's, not the authors'. The table lists 400,000 to 500,000 distinct CDR3 sequences, over 20% of them singletons. Indicated time point: persistent/refractory GD, antithyroid drugs over 5 years with positive TRAb. Extracted PBMC RNA gave rise to the TCR library. By American Thyroid Association guidelines, Graves' disease was diagnosed in the cohort.

This chain uses TRBV5-8 with TRBJ1-2; TRBD1 is a possible D gene (5 bases). The sequences come from peripheral blood mononuclear cells (PBMCs), collected when the disease was refractory, from a patient treated with antithyroid drugs. This clonotype was obtained from a female donor with Graves disease. CDR3 in amino acids: CASISGGNYGYTF. The CDR3 DNA follows: TGTGCCAGCATTTCCGGGGGTAACTATGGCTACACCTTC.